Here is one TCR beta chain with its context. This record belongs to a study of T cell changes during pregnancy in multiple sclerosis. Method: immunoSEQ multiplex PCR; TCRdb's copy keeps in-frame clones and lacks some. Seen here are approximately 23,000 clones, 80% to 90% observed once, and the top ten hold roughly 6.9%. This receptor was taken from a female donor with multiple sclerosis, enrolled in a pregnancy study. The material sequenced was CD8+ T cells from peripheral blood mononuclear cells, taken in the first trimester of pregnancy.

For the CDR3, the DNA is TGTGCCAGCAGCTTAGTATCGGGAGGATACGGCGAGCAGTACTTC. This gives the protein CASSLVSGGYGEQYF. The rearrangement links TRBV11-2 to TRBJ2-7; 7 bases line up with TRBD2. The CDR3 contains 15 residues. V was clipped by 1 base and J by 6 bases; unmatched bases: 9. CDR1 and CDR2 from the germline V gene are SGHAT and FQNNGV.